The rows below give T cell receptor beta chains drawn from one sample of a study of T-cell reconstitution after alpha-beta-depleted transplantation in children. Each CDR3 protein gets one entry after TCRdb re-called the PCR reads with MiXCR. This table has about 1,000,000 distinct CDR3 sequences, about 29% appearing once. The sample here was PBMCs, mostly from graft donor cells, taken 360 days after TCRalphabeta/CD19-depleted stem cell transplant. These receptors came from a boy younger than two who had a stem cell transplant for SCID, so the T cells may come from the graft donor. The CDR3 runs from the conserved cysteine through the conserved F or W. Fields, in order: CDR3 protein, CDR3 DNA, CDR3 length, V gene, clone size, J gene, D gene. D genes are given only for firm matches. Clone size is not always given. Where it is, it says once, few, many or a class for expanded clones.

cdr3_aa: CASTRRGHLEAFF; cdr3_nt: TGTGCCAGTACCCGAAGAGGCCACCTTGAAGCTTTCTTT; cdr3_length: 13; v_call: TRBV19; clone_size: .; j_call: TRBJ1-1; d_call: .
cdr3_aa: CASSLTGVSYGYTF; cdr3_nt: TGTGCCAGCAGCTTAACGGGGGTTAGCTATGGCTACACCTTC; cdr3_length: 14; v_call: TRBV7-9; clone_size: few; j_call: TRBJ1-2; d_call: .
cdr3_aa: CSARDGGGALNTQYF; cdr3_nt: TGCAGTGCTAGAGATGGCGGGGGGGCCTTGAATACGCAGTATTTT; cdr3_length: 15; v_call: TRBV20-1; clone_size: .; j_call: TRBJ2-3; d_call: TRBD2
cdr3_aa: CASSPRPGQVPDTQYF; cdr3_nt: TGTGCCAGCAGTCCCCGTCCCGGACAGGTTCCAGATACGCAGTATTTT; cdr3_length: 16; v_call: TRBV12-3/TRBV12-4; clone_size: .; j_call: TRBJ2-3; d_call: TRBD1
cdr3_aa: CATRKAGAQRGTEAFF; cdr3_nt: TGTGCCACCAGAAAAGCAGGGGCTCAAAGGGGCACTGAAGCTTTCTTT; cdr3_length: 16; v_call: TRBV15; clone_size: few; j_call: TRBJ1-1; d_call: .
cdr3_aa: CASSPRTLPQETQYF; cdr3_nt: TGTGCCAGCAGTCCCCGGACGCTTCCCCAAGAGACCCAGTACTTC; cdr3_length: 15; v_call: TRBV12-3/TRBV12-4; clone_size: .; j_call: TRBJ2-5; d_call: .
cdr3_aa: CATSSTGELFF; cdr3_nt: TGTGCCACCAGTAGCACCGGGGAGCTGTTTTTT; cdr3_length: 11; v_call: TRBV24-1; clone_size: few; j_call: TRBJ2-2; d_call: .
cdr3_aa: CASSPGSGTPNTEAFF; cdr3_nt: TGTGCCAGCAGTCCCGGTTCGGGGACACCTAACACTGAAGCTTTCTTT; cdr3_length: 16; v_call: TRBV27; clone_size: few; j_call: TRBJ1-1; d_call: .
cdr3_aa: CATSRDLAPEQPQHF; cdr3_nt: TGTGCCACCAGCAGAGATTTGGCTCCGGAACAGCCCCAGCATTTT; cdr3_length: 15; v_call: TRBV15; clone_size: few; j_call: TRBJ1-5; d_call: .
cdr3_aa: CSARDGSTEANEQFF; cdr3_nt: TGCAGTGCTAGAGATGGGTCCACCGAGGCCAATGAGCAGTTCTTC; cdr3_length: 15; v_call: TRBV20-1; clone_size: few; j_call: TRBJ2-1; d_call: .
cdr3_aa: CSASGGGYNEQFF; cdr3_nt: TGCAGTGCTAGCGGGGGGGGGTACAATGAGCAGTTCTTC; cdr3_length: 13; v_call: TRBV20-1; clone_size: .; j_call: TRBJ2-1; d_call: TRBD2
cdr3_aa: CASSVRDRVLGYTF; cdr3_nt: TGCGCCAGCAGCGTCCGGGACAGGGTATTGGGCTACACCTTC; cdr3_length: 14; v_call: TRBV5-1; clone_size: .; j_call: TRBJ1-2; d_call: TRBD1
cdr3_aa: CATRTGRNTEAFF; cdr3_nt: TGTGCCACTCGGACAGGGAGGAACACTGAAGCTTTCTTT; cdr3_length: 13; v_call: TRBV6-6; clone_size: .; j_call: TRBJ1-1; d_call: TRBD1
cdr3_aa: CASSEGGNYYEQYF; cdr3_nt: TGTGCCAGCAGTGAAGGGGGGAACTACTACGAGCAGTACTTC; cdr3_length: 14; v_call: TRBV6-1; clone_size: few; j_call: TRBJ2-7; d_call: .
cdr3_aa: CASSLWGGAYNEQFF; cdr3_nt: TGTGCCAGCAGCTTATGGGGCGGTGCTTACAATGAGCAGTTCTTC; cdr3_length: 15; v_call: TRBV7-2; clone_size: few; j_call: TRBJ2-1; d_call: .
cdr3_aa: CASSQVPSVGTGELFF; cdr3_nt: TGCGCCAGCAGCCAAGTCCCCTCAGTCGGCACCGGGGAGCTGTTTTTT; cdr3_length: 16; v_call: TRBV4-3; clone_size: few; j_call: TRBJ2-2; d_call: .
cdr3_aa: CASSFGTGDQLYQYF; cdr3_nt: TGCGCCAGCAGCTTTGGGACAGGGGACCAGTTATATCAGTACTTC; cdr3_length: 15; v_call: TRBV5-1; clone_size: few; j_call: TRBJ2-4; d_call: TRBD1
cdr3_aa: CSARGRTGWDTQYF; cdr3_nt: TGCAGTGCTAGGGGGAGGACAGGGTGGGATACGCAGTATTTT; cdr3_length: 14; v_call: TRBV20-1; clone_size: .; j_call: TRBJ2-3; d_call: TRBD1
cdr3_aa: CASGAGGVYNEQFF; cdr3_nt: TGTGCCAGCGGAGCAGGTGGGGTTTACAATGAGCAGTTCTTC; cdr3_length: 14; v_call: TRBV6-4; clone_size: many; j_call: TRBJ2-1; d_call: .
cdr3_aa: CASSLDSGRGMPQHF; cdr3_nt: TGTGCCAGCAGCTTAGATTCGGGAAGGGGTATGCCCCAGCATTTT; cdr3_length: 15; v_call: TRBV11-2; clone_size: many; j_call: TRBJ1-5; d_call: .
cdr3_aa: CASGRGDRGTYEQYF; cdr3_nt: TGCGCCAGCGGTCGGGGGGACAGGGGAACCTACGAGCAGTACTTC; cdr3_length: 15; v_call: TRBV5-1; clone_size: .; j_call: TRBJ2-7; d_call: TRBD1
cdr3_aa: CASSLIGTGVYEQYF; cdr3_nt: TGTGCCAGCAGCTTAATAGGGACAGGGGTCTACGAGCAGTACTTC; cdr3_length: 15; v_call: TRBV7-2; clone_size: few; j_call: TRBJ2-7; d_call: TRBD1
cdr3_aa: CASSYRPTDTQYF; cdr3_nt: TGTGCCAGCAGTTACCGACCCACAGATACGCAGTATTTT; cdr3_length: 13; v_call: TRBV28; clone_size: few; j_call: TRBJ2-3; d_call: .
cdr3_aa: CASSLHGPHGTGVEYF; cdr3_nt: TGCGCCAGCAGCTTGCACGGCCCTCATGGGACAGGGGTGGAGTACTTC; cdr3_length: 16; v_call: TRBV5-1; clone_size: .; j_call: TRBJ2-7; d_call: TRBD1
cdr3_aa: CATSRPQGGYNSPLHF; cdr3_nt: TGTGCCACCAGCAGACCACAGGGGGGATATAATTCACCCCTCCACTTT; cdr3_length: 16; v_call: TRBV15; clone_size: .; j_call: TRBJ1-6; d_call: TRBD1
cdr3_aa: CASRSGGEETQYF; cdr3_nt: TGTGCCAGCAGAAGCGGGGGGGAAGAGACCCAGTACTTC; cdr3_length: 13; v_call: TRBV7-2; clone_size: .; j_call: TRBJ2-5; d_call: TRBD2